This TCR beta chain emerged from a study of immune characterization of retroperitoneal liposarcoma (dated by TCRdb to 2018 to 2020). About this clonotype: Its target antigen remains unknown. It may be a read error: a sequence one base away is much more abundant.

The germline V end is reduced by 7 bases and the J end by 13 bases; junction bases left unmatched: 16. The CDR3 starts with the cysteine, ends with the phenylalanine, and has 15 residues. Of all the DNA, just the CDR3 is kept, 45 bases in frame from base 1. Reading the germline V gene gives CDR1 MNHNS and CDR2 SASEGT. The method was PCR. TCRdb records NextSeq 500 as the sequencer. TCRdb applied fastp at Q25 and MiXCR to the public reads, then kept only in-frame beta chains. Under each unique CDR3 protein, matching rows form one entry showing the most common genes and DNA. The sample table lists approximately 2,200 distinct CDR3 sequences, approximately 40% of them with a count of one. The top ten constitute around a sixth of the sample.

The clonotype comes from a male donor with retroperitoneal liposarcoma. The source material was tumor tissue. The chain is made from TRBV6-1 and TRBJ2-1; 10 central nucleotides agree with TRBD1. The CDR3 region has the sequence CASTLSSTGGKTQFF. The nucleotide sequence is TGTGCCAGCACCCTCTCGTCGACAGGGGGCAAGACCCAGTTCTTC.